The sample holds a few counts of the clone carrying this TCR beta chain. Looked up from germline, CDR1 is SGHDT and CDR2 is YYEEEE. Trimming took 6 bases from V and 1 from J; bases not matched to a gene: 5. The CDR3 has 14 residues. The entry originates in a study of control samples from healthy donors and cancer patients. Only in-frame clones appear in the TCRdb table, and some are missing; sequencing was by immunoSEQ multiplex PCR. Among some 140,000 clones listed, roughly 94% were seen once. The clonotype originates from a man in his 60s with colorectal cancer. The chain uses TRBV5-6 and TRBJ1-1, with 8 positions matching TRBD1. Source material: PBMCs. The CDR3 DNA is TGTGCCAGCACAAGCAGGGGGCCGAACACTGAAGCTTTCTTT. Encoded protein: CASTSRGPNTEAFF. Variable domain in full (rest from reference TRBV5-6 and TRBJ1-1): DAGVTQSPTHLIKTRGQQVTLRCSPKSGHDTVSWYQQALGQGPQFIFQYYEEEERQRGNFPDRFSGHQFPNYSSELNVNALLLGDSALYLCASTSRGPNTEAFFGQGTRLTVV.